Below, one TCR beta chain is given with its context. Its antigen is unidentified. The data belong to a study of beta chain features in type 1 diabetes. The study's findings and limits: Shorter TCRB CDR3s, moderately but significantly so, marked every one of the four CD4+ subsets in Type 1 diabetes patients.

Expressed TCRB transcripts were sequenced because the isolated RNA had all been reverse transcribed beforehand. TCRdb keeps only in-frame clones here, not all; method: immunoSEQ multiplex PCR. The sample gives around 19,000 clones, 40% to 60% of which show up once; approximately 0.4% is in the top ten. Between the trimmed V and J ends, which lost 0 bases and 8 bases, there was a span of 7 bases. CDR3 length: 13 residues. Germline V CDR1 and CDR2: LNHNV, YYDKDF (reference sequence). The TCR originated in a man between 18 and 29 years old in good health. This chain links TRBV15 with TRBJ1-4, with D tentatively TRBD1 (5 bases). Sequencing was carried out using stem cell memory CD4+ T cells from blood. For the CDR3, the DNA is TGTGCCACCAGCAGAGATGGGGGGGAAAAACTGTTTTTT. It encodes CATSRDGGEKLFF. The full variable domain, in which reference TRBV15 and TRBJ1-4 provide the parts outside the CDR3, is DAMVIQNPRYQVTQFGKPVTLSCSQTLNHNVMYWYQQKSSQAPKLLFHYYDKDFNNEADTPDNFQSRRPNTSFCFLDIRSPGLGDTAMYLCATSRDGGEKLFFGSGTQLSVL.